This TCR beta chain was identified in a study of blood T cells in healthy people across ages. Combining a sample-barcoded 5' primer with a J-beta primer mix, a second PCR ran for 7 to 11 cycles. Through a template-switch adaptor with 12 random nucleotides, each cDNA molecule received a tag. Via MiXCR, TCRdb re-called the 5' RACE reads, giving one row per CDR3 protein. The sample yields more than 800,000 distinct CDR3 sequences, more than 25% seen once. The CDR3 has 17 residues. The J segment lost 0 bases and the V segment lost 5 bases, leaving 11 bases of the junction unmatched. Germline CDR1 reads MNHNY; CDR2 reads SVGAGI (reference sequence). Every sample yielded at least 6 million isolated PBMCs.

Sequencing input: blood. This chain uses TRBV6-6 with TRBJ2-3; TRBD1 agrees at 7 bases. The receptor was isolated from a woman aged 80 or older in good health. CDR3 protein: CASSKNPQGVSTDTQYF. The CDR3 DNA reads as TGTGCCAGCAGTAAAAACCCGCAGGGGGTGAGCACAGATACGCAGTATTTT.